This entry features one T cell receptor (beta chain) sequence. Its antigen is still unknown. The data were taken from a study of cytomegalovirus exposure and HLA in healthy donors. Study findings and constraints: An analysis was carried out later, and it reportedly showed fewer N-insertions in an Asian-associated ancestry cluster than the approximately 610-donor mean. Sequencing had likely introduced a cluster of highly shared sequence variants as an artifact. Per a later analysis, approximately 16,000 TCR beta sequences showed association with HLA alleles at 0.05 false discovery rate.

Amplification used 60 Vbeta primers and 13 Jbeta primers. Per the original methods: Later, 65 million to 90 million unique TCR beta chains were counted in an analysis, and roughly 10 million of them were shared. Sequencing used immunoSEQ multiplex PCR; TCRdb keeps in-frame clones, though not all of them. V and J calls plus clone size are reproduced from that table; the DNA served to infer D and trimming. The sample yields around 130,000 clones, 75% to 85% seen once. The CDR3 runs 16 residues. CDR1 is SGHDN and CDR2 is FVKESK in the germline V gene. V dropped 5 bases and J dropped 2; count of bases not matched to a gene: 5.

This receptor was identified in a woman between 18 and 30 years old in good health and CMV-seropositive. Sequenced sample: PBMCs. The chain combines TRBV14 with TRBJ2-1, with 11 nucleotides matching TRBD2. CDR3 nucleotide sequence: TGTGCCAGCAGCGCGCTAGCGGGGGGCCCCTACAATGAGCAGTTCTTC. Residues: CASSALAGGPYNEQFF.